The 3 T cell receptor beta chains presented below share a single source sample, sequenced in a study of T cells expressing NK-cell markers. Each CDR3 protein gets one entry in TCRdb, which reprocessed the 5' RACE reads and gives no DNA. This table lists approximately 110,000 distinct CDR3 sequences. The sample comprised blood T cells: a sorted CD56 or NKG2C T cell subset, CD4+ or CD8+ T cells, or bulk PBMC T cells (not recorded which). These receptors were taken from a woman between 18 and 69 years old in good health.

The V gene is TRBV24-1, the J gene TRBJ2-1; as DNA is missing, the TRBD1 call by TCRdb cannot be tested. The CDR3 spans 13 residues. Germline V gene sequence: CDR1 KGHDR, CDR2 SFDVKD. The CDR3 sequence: CATSAPLGPEEFF.

Here the CDR3 reads CASTVGQYMNTEAFF. The rearrangement joins TRBV19 to TRBJ1-1; the TCRdb D gene call, TRBD1, has no DNA to confirm it. The CDR3 runs to 15 residues. Germline V gives CDR1 LNHDA, CDR2 SQIVND (reference sequence).

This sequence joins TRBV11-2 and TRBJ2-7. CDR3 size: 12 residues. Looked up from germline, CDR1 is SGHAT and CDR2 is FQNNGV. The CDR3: CASISGVGEQYF.